The present T cell receptor (beta chain) was sequenced within a study of cytomegalovirus exposure and HLA in healthy donors. The V gene end was trimmed by 0 bases and the J gene end by 7 bases; junction bases not matched to a gene: 8. The CDR3 has 17 residues. CDR1 and CDR2 from the germline V gene are SGDLS and YYNGEE. The PCR employed 60 Vbeta primers together with 13 Jbeta primers. TCRdb's table, derived via immunoSEQ multiplex PCR, lists solely in-frame clones and lacks some. This table holds 100,000 or so clones, roughly 83% found once. The chain couples TRBV9 to TRBJ2-1; 12 bases are a match to TRBD2. Source material: PBMCs. This receptor was identified in a female donor in good health and CMV-seropositive. In DNA, the CDR3 is TGTGCCAGCAGCGTAGACCTAGCGGGGGGGCTATTAAATGAGCAGTTCTTC. It specifies CASSVDLAGGLLNEQFF.